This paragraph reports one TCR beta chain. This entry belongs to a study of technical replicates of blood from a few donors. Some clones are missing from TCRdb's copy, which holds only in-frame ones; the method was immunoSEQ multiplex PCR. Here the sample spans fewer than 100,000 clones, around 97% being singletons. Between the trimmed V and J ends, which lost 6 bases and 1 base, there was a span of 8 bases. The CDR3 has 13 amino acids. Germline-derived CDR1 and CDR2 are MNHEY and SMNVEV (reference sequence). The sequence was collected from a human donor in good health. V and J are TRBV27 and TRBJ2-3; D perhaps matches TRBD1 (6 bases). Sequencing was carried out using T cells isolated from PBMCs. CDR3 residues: CASRTGGTDTQYF. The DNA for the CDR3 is TGTGCCAGCAGGACAGGCGGCACAGATACGCAGTATTTT.